The clone carrying this T cell receptor beta chain was recorded a few times. The source of the sample is a study of Graves' ophthalmopathy and Graves' hyperthyroidism. RNA transcripts served as template for amplifying TCR beta CDR3 sequences. Investigators did first-round RT-PCR with HTBI primers, then second-round multiplex PCR. TCRdb passed the multiplex PCR reads through MiXCR, listing each CDR3 protein once. The sample holds almost 750,000 distinct CDR3 sequences, around 40% seen once. This CDR3 spans 15 amino acids. From germline, CDR1 is SEHNR and CDR2 FQNEAQ (reference sequence). V shed 5 bases and J shed 0 bases, with 14 bases lying between them.

Sequencing was performed on peripheral blood. The J gene is TRBJ2-7, the V gene TRBV7-9, with D perhaps TRBD1 (5 bases). The receptor was derived from an adult man with Graves' ophthalmopathy. The chain's CDR3 is CASSQGAALSYEQYF. CDR3 coding DNA: TGTGCCAGCAGCCAGGGCGCGGCCCTCTCCTACGAGCAGTACTTC.